This T cell receptor beta chain was identified in a study of CD8 T cells in Susac syndrome. The recently defined diagnostic criteria for definite or probable disease were met by the Susac syndrome patients. The junction had 10 bases not matched to a gene; V was cut back by 5 bases and J by 0 bases. The CDR3 runs to 18 residues. Germline V CDR1 and CDR2: SEHNR, FQNEAQ (reference sequence). The RNA, about 0.45 to 1 ug, was put through reverse transcription using random hexamers. TCR beta CDR3 was amplified by immunoSEQ multiplex PCR. This amplification extended across 54 Vbeta and 13 Jbeta segments. Each CDR3 protein is one row after TCRdb ran MiXCR on the immunoSEQ multiplex PCR reads. The table lists under 200,000 distinct CDR3 sequences, approximately 94% of them singletons, with roughly 0.098% in the top ten.

The source of this sequence is a human donor with Susac syndrome. This chain joins TRBV7-9 and TRBJ1-5; 10 positions agree with TRBD1. Specimen: CD4+ T cells from PBMCs. Here the CDR3 DNA reads TGTGCCAGCAGCCCCGACTCCGGACAGGGGGGTAGCAATCAGCCCCAGCATTTT. Translation: CASSPDSGQGGSNQPQHF.